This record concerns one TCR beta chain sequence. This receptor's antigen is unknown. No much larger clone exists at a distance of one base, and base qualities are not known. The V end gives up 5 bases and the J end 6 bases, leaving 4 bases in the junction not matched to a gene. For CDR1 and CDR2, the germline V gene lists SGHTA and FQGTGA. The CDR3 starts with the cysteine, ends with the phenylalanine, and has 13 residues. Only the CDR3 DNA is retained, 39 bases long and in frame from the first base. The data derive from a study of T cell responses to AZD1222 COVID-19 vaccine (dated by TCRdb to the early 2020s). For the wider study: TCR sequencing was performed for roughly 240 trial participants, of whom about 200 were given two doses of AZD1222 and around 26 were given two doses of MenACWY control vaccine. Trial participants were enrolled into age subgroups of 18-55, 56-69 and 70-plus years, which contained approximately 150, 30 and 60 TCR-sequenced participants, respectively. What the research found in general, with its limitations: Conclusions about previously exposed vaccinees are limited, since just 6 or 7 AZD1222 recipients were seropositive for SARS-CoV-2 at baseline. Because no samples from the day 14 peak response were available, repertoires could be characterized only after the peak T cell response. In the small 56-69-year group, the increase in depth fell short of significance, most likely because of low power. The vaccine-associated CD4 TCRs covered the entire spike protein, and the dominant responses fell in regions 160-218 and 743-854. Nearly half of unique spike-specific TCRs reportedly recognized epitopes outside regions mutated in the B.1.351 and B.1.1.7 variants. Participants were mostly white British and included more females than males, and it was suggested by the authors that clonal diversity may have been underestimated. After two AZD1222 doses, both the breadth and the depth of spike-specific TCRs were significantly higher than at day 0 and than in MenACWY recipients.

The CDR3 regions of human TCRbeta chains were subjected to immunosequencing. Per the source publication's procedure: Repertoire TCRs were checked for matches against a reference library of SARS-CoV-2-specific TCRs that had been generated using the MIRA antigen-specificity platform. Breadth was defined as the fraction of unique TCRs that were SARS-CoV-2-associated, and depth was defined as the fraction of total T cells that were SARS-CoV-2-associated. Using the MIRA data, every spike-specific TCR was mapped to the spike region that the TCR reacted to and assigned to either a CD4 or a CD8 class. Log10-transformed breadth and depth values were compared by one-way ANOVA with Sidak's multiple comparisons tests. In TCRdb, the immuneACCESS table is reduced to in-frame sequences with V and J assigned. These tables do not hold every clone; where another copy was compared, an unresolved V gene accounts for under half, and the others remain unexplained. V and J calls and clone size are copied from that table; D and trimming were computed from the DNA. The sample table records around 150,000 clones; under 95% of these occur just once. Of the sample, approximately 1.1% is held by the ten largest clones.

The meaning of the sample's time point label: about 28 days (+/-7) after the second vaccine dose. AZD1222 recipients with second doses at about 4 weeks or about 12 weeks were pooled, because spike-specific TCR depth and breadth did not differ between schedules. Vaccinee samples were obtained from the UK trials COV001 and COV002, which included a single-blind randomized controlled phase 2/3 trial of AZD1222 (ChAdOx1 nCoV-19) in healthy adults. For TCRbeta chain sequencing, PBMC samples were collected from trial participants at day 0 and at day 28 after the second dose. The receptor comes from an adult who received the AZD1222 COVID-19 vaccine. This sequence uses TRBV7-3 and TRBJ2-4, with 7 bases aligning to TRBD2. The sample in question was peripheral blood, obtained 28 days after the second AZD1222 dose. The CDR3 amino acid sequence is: CASSPGLSNIQYF. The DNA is TGTGCCAGCAGCCCGGGACTATCAAACATTCAGTACTTC.